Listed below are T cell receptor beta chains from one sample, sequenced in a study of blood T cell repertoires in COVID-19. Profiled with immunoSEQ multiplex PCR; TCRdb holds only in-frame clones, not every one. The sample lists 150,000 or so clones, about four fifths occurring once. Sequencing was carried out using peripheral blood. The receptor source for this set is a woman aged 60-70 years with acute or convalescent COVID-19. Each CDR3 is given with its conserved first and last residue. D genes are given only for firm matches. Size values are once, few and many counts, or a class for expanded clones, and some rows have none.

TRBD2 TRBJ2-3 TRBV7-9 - CASSLWEGRADTQYF TGTGCCAGCAGCTTATGGGAGGGGCGCGCAGATACGCAGTATTTT
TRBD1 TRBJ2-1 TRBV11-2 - CASSLRQGFNEQFF TGTGCCAGCAGCTTGAGACAGGGGTTCAATGAGCAGTTCTTC
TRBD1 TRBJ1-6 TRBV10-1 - CASSESYRGNSPLHF TGCGCCAGCAGTGAGTCGTACAGGGGGAATTCACCCCTCCACTTT
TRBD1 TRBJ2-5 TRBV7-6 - CASSVIGTANQETQYF TGTGCCAGCAGCGTAATCGGGACAGCAAACCAAGAGACCCAGTACTTC
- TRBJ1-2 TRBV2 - CATSLEGINYGYTF TGTGCCACCTCGTTGGAGGGGATTAACTATGGCTACACCTTC
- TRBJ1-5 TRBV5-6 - CASSLFGLPGEGNQPQHF TGTGCCAGCAGCTTGTTTGGCCTCCCGGGTGAGGGCAATCAGCCCCAGCATTTT
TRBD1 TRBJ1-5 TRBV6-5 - CASSPRTGFQPQHF TGTGCCAGCAGCCCCAGGACAGGATTTCAGCCCCAGCATTTT
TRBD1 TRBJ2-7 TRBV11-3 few CASSLGTGSYEQYF TGTGCCAGCAGCTTAGGGACAGGGTCCTACGAGCAGTACTTC
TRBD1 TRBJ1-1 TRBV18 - CASSPPLGTGRGTEAFF TGTGCCAGCTCACCACCGCTCGGGACAGGACGAGGCACTGAAGCTTTCTTT
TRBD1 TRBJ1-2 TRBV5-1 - CASSLVVTGGSYTF TGCGCCAGCAGCTTGGTTGTCACAGGGGGCAGCTACACCTTC
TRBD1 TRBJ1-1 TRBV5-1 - CASSLGQGVFIYTEAFF TGCGCCAGCAGCCTCGGACAGGGGGTGTTTATATACACTGAAGCTTTCTTT
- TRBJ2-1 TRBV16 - CASSQLQGDNEQFF TGTGCCAGCAGCCAACTACAGGGAGACAATGAGCAGTTCTTC
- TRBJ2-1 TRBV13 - CASSSPTGEQFF TGTGCCAGCAGCTCCCCTACAGGTGAGCAGTTCTTC
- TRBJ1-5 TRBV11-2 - CASSLGGGLNQPQHF TGTGCCAGCAGCTTAGGCGGGGGGCTCAATCAGCCCCAGCATTTT
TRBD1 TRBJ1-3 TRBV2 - CASSERGLRTGNTIYF TGTGCCAGCAGTGAAAGGGGGCTTAGGACCGGAAACACCATATATTTT
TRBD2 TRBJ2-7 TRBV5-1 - CASSLAGLAGGIPYEQYF TGCGCCAGCAGCTTGGCCGGACTAGCGGGGGGGATCCCCTACGAGCAGTACTTC
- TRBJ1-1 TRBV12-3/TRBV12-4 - CASSPGHSEAFF TGTGCCAGCAGTCCGGGACACTCTGAAGCTTTCTTT
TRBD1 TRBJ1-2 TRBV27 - CASSFLPLDRAFYGYTF TGTGCCAGCAGTTTTCTCCCATTGGACAGGGCGTTCTATGGCTACACCTTC
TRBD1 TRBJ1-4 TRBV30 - CAWSDTGTENEKLFF TGTGCCTGGAGTGATACTGGGACAGAAAATGAAAAACTGTTTTTT
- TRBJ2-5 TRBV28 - CASSLGQQETQYF TGTGCCAGCAGTTTAGGGCAGCAAGAGACCCAGTACTTC
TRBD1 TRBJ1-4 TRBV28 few CASRLQGAGEKLFF TGTGCCAGCAGATTACAGGGGGCAGGAGAAAAACTGTTTTTT
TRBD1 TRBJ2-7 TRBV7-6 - CASSPRDSSYEQYF TGTGCCAGCAGCCCACGGGACAGCTCCTACGAGCAGTACTTC
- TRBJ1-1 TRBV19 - CASTYDTNTEAFF TGTGCCAGTACCTATGACACCAACACTGAAGCTTTCTTT
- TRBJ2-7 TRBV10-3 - CAISKNREQYF TGTGCCATCAGTAAAAACCGGGAGCAGTACTTC
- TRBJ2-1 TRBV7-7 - CASSPGQEAYNEQFF TGTGCTAGCAGCCCGGGTCAGGAGGCCTACAATGAGCAGTTCTTC
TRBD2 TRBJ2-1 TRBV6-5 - CASDESGGSYNEQFF TGTGCCAGCGACGAGAGCGGGGGGTCCTACAATGAGCAGTTCTTC
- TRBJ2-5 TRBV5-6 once CASSFNRVPQETQYF TGTGCCAGCAGCTTTAACAGGGTCCCCCAAGAGACCCAGTACTTC
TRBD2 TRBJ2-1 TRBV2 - CASSASRSGGATEQFF TGTGCCAGCAGTGCATCTCGGAGCGGGGGGGCCACCGAGCAGTTCTTC
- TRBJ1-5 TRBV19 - CASSNGRNQPQHF TGTGCCAGTAGTAATGGGAGAAATCAGCCCCAGCATTTT
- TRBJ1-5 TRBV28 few CASSTGSQPQHF TGTGCCAGCAGTACAGGCAGCCAGCCCCAGCATTTT
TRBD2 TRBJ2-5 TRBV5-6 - CASSLAPGLAGGTQYF TGTGCCAGCAGCTTGGCCCCGGGACTAGCGGGGGGGACCCAGTACTTC
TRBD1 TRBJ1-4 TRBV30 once CAWSHGQGGEKLFF TGTGCCTGGAGTCACGGACAGGGGGGGGAAAAACTGTTTTTT
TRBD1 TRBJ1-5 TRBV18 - CASSAGTGGNQPQHF TGTGCCAGCTCGGCCGGGACAGGGGGCAATCAGCCCCAGCATTTT
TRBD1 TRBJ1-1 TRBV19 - CASSRQGYGNTEAFF TGTGCCAGTAGTAGACAGGGATATGGGAACACTGAAGCTTTCTTT
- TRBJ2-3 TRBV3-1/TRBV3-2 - CASSLVGEEFKDTQYF TGTGCCAGCAGCCTCGTAGGTGAGGAGTTTAAAGATACGCAGTATTTT